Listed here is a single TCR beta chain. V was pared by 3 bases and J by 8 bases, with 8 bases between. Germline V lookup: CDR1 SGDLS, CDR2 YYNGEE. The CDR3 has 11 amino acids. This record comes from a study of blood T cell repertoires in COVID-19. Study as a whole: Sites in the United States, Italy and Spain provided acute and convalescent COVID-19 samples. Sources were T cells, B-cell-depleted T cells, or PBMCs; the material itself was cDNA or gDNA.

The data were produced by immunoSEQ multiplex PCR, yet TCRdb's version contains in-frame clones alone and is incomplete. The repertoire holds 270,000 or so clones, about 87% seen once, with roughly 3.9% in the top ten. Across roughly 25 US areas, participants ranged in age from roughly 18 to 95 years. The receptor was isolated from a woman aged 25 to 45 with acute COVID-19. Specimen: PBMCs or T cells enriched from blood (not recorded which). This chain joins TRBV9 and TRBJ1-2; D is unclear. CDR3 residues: CASSAPGGYTF. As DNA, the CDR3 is TGTGCCAGCAGCGCACCAGGCGGCTACACCTTC.